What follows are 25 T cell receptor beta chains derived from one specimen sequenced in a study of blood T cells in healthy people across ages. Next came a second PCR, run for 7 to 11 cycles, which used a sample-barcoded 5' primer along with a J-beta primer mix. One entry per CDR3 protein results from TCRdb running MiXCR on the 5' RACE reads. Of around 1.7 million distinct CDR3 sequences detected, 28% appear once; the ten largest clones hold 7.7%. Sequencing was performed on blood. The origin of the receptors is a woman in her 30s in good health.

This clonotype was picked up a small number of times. Written as DNA, the CDR3 is TGTGCCAGCTCACCCAATGGGGACACTGAAGCTTTCTTT. It specifies CASSPNGDTEAFF. J is TRBJ1-1 and V is TRBV18, with unresolved D. Germline CDR1 reads KGHSH; CDR2 reads LQKENI. Trimming stripped 3 bases from V and 3 bases from J, with 8 bases between. There are 13 residues in the CDR3.

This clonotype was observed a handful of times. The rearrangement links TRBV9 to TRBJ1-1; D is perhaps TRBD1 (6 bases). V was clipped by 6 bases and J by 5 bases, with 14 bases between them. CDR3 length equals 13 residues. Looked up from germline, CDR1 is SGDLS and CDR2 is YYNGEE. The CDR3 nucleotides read TGTGCCAGCATCCCCCGGGGGCGAACTGAAGCTTTCTTT. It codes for CASIPRGRTEAFF.

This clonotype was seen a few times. CDR3 region: CSDGQGPAEAFF. In nucleotides, the CDR3 is TGCAGCGACGGTCAGGGGCCGGCTGAAGCTTTCTTT. The chain combines TRBV29-1 with TRBJ1-1; D possibly corresponds to TRBD1 (6 bases). With 7 bases removed from V and 6 bases from J, the gap between germline ends came to 15 bases. CDR1 and CDR2 from the germline V gene are SQVTM and ANQGSEA. The CDR3 has 12 amino acids. The variable domain in full, completed from reference TRBV29-1 and TRBJ1-1, reads SAVISQKPSRDICQRGTSLTIQCQVDSQVTMMFWYRQQPGQSLTLIATANQGSEATYESGFVIDKFPISRPNLTFSTLTVSNMSPEDSSIYLCSDGQGPAEAFFGQGTRLTVV.

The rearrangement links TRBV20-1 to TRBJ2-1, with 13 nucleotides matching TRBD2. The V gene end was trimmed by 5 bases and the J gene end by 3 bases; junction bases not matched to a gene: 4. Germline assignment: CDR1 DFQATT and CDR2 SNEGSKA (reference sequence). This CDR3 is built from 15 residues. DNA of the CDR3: TGCAGTGCTGTGACTAGCGGGGGGCTCTACAATGAGCAGTTCTTC. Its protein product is CSAVTSGGLYNEQFF.

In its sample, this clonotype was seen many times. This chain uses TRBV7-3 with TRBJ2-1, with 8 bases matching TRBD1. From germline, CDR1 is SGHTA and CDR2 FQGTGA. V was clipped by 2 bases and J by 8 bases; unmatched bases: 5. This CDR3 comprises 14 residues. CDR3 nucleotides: TGTGCCAGCAGCTTAGGCCAGGGGGCCTATGAGCAGTTCTTC. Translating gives CASSLGQGAYEQFF.

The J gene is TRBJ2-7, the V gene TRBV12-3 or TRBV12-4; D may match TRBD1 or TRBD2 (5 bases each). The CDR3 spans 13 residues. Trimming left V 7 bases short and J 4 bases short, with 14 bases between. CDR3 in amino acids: CASNSGPSYEQYF. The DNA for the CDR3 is TGTGCCAGCAATTCGGGACCCAGTTACGAGCAGTACTTC.

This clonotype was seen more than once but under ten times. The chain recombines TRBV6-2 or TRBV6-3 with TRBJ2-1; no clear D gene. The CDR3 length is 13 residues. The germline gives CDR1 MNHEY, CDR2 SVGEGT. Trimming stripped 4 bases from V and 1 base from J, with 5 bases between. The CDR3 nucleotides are TGTGCCAGCAGTTCTGAGTCCTACAATGAGCAGTTCTTC. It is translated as CASSSESYNEQFF.

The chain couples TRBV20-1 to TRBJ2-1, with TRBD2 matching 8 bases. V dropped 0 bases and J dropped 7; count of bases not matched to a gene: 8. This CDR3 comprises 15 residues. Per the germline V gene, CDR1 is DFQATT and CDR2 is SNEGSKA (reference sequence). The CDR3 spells CSAREPGGAQNEQFF. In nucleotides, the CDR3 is TGCAGTGCTAGAGAGCCGGGGGGGGCGCAGAATGAGCAGTTCTTC.

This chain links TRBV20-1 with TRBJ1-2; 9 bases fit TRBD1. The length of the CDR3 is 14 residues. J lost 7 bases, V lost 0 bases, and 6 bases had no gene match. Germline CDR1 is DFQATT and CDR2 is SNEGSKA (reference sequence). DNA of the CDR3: TGCAGTGCTAGAGACCGGGACAGGGTGGCTGGCTACACCTTC. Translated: CSARDRDRVAGYTF.

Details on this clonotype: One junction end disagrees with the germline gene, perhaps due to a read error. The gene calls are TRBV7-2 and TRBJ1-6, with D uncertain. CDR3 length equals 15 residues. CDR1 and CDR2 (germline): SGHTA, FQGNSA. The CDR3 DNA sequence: TGTGCCAGCAACTTACCAGTCTCGGGTAATTCGCCCCCCCACTTT. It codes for CASNLPVSGNSPPHF.

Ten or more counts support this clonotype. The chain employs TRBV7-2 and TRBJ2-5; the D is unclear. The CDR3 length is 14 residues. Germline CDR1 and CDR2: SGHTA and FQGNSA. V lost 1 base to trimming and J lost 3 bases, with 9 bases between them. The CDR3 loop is CASSLVVRKETQYF. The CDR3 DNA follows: TGTGCCAGCAGCTTAGTGGTGCGAAAAGAGACCCAGTACTTC.

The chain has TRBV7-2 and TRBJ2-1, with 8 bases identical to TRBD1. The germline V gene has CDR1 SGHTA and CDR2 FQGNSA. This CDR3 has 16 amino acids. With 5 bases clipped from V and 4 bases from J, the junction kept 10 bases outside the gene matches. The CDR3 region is CASSAPRTGPYNEQFF. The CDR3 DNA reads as TGTGCCAGCAGCGCCCCCCGGACAGGGCCGTACAATGAGCAGTTCTTC.

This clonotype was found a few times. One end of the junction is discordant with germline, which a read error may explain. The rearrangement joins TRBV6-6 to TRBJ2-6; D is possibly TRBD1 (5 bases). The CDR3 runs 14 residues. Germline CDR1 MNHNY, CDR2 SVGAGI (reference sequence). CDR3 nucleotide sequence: TGTGCCAGCAGTCTAGACTCTGGGGCCAACGTCATGACTTTC. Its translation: CASSLDSGANVMTF.

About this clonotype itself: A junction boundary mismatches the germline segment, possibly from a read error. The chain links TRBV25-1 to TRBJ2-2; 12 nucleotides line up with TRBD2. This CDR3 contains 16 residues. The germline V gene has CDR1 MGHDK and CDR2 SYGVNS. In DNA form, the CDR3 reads TGTGCTAGCAGGACTAGCGGGGCGACGAACACCGGGGAGCTGTTTTTT. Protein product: CASRTSGATNTGELFF.

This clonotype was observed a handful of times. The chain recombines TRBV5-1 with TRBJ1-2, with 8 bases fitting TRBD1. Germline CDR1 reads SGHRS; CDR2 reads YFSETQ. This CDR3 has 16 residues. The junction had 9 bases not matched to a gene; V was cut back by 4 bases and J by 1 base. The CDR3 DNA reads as TGCGCCAGCAGCCAAGGGACAGGCCAGGTTAACTATGGCTACACCTTC. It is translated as CASSQGTGQVNYGYTF.

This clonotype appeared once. CDR3: CASSCGAITDTQYF. The CDR3, as DNA: TGCGCCAGCAGCTGCGGGGCGATCACAGATACGCAGTATTTT. J is TRBJ2-3 and V is TRBV5-1; maybe TRBD2 (6 bases). V lost 3 bases and J 2 bases, leaving 10 bases between the germline ends. The CDR3 consists of 14 residues. Germline V gene data show CDR1 as SGHRS and CDR2 as YFSETQ.

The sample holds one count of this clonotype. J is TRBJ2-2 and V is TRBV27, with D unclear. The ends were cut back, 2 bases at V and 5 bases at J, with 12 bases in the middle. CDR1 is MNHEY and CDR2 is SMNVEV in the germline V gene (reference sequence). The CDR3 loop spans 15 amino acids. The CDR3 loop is CASSLLGVETGELFF. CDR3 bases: TGTGCCAGCAGTTTACTAGGCGTTGAGACCGGGGAGCTGTTTTTT.

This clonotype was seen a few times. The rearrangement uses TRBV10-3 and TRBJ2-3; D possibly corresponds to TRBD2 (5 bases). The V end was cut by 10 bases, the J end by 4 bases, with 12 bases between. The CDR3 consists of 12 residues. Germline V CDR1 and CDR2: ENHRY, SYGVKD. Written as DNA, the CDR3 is TGTGCCACACTAGTGCCCCCAGATACGCAGTATTTT. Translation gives CATLVPPDTQYF.

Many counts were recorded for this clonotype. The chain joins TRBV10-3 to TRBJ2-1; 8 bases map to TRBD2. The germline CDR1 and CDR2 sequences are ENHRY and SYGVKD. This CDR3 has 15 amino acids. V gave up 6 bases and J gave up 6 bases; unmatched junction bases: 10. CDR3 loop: CAIRESGSGSNEQFF. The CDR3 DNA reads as TGTGCCATCAGGGAAAGCGGGAGCGGGAGCAATGAGCAGTTCTTC.

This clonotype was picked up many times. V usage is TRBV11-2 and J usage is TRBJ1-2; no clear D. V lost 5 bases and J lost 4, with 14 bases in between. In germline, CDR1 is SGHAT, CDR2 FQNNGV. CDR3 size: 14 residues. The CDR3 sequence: CASSPRGVIYGYTF. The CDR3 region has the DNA TGTGCCAGCAGCCCCCGGGGAGTCATCTATGGCTACACCTTC.

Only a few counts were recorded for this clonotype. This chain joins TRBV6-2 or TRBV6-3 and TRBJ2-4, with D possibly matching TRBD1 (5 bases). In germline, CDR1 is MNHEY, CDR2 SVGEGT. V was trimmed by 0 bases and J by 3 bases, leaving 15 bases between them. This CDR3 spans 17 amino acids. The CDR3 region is CASSYSPSDSDKNIQYF. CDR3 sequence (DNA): TGTGCCAGCAGTTACTCACCCTCTGACAGCGACAAAAACATTCAGTACTTC.

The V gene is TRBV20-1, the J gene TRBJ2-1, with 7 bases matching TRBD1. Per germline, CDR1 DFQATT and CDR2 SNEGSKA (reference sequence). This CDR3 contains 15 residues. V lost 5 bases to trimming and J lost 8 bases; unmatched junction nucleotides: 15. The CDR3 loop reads CSAGLPTGSSDEQFF. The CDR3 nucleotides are TGCAGTGCTGGATTACCGACAGGGAGCTCGGATGAGCAGTTCTTC.

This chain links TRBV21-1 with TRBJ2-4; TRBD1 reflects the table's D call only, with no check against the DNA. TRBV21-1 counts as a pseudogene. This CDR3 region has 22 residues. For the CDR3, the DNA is TGTGCCAGCAGCAAGGTCAACCTCGGGACAGCCGGCGACATCTTAGCCAAAAACATTCAGTACTTC. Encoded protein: CASSKVNLGTAGDILAKNIQYF.

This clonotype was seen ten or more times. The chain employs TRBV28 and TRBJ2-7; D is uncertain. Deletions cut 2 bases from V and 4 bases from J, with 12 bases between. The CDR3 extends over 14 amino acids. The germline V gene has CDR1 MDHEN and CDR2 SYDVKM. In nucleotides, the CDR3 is TGTGCCAGCAGTTTAAGTGCAAAATGGTACGAGCAGTACTTC. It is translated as CASSLSAKWYEQYF.

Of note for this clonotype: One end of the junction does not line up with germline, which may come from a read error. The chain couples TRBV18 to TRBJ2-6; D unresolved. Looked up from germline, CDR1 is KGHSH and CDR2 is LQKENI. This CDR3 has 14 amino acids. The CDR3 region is CAISPYSGANVLTF. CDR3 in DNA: TGTGCCATCTCACCCTACTCTGGGGCCAACGTCCTGACTTTC.